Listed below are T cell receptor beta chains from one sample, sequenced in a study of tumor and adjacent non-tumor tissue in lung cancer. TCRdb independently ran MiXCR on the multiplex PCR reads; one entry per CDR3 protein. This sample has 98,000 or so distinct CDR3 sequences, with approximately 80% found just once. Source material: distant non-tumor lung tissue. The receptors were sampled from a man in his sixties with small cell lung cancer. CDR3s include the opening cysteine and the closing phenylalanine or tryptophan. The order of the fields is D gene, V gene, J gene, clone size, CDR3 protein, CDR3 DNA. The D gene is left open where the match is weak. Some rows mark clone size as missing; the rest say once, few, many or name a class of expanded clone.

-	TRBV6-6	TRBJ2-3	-	CASSHSKISYTQYF	TGTGCCAGCAGTCACTCGAAAATCTCATATACGCAGTATTTT
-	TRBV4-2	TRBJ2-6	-	CASSQDKHGHSAANVLTF	TGTGCCAGCAGCCAAGATAAGCACGGACACTCTGCGGCCAACGTCCTGACTTTC
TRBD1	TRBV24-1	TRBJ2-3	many	CATSPGRGGVTDTQYF	TGTGCCACCAGTCCCGGTCGAGGGGGCGTGACAGATACGCAGTATTTT
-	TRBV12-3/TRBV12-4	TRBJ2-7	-	CASSHRETDWSYEQYF	TGTGCCAGCAGCCATCGCGAGACCGACTGGAGCTACGAGCAATACTTC
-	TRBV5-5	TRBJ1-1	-	CASSLSSNIETFF	TGTGCCAGCAGCTTGTCATCGAACATTGAAACTTTCTTT
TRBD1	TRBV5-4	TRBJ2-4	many	CASSHTGGSGNIQYF	TGTGCCAGCAGCCACACAGGGGGCTCGGGAAACATTCAGTACTTC
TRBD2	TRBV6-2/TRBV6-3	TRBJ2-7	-	CASKIAGAPVEQYF	TGTGCCAGTAAGATAGCGGGGGCCCCTGTGGAGCAGTACTTC
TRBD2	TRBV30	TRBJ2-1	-	CAYPSGSAYNEQFF	TGTGCCTATCCGAGCGGGAGCGCCTACAATGAGCAGTTCTTC
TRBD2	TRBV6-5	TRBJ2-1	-	CASSYSIWGLEDNGQLF	TGTGCCAGCAGTTACTCGATCTGGGGACTAGAGGACAATGGGCAGCTCTTC
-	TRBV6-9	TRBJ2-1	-	CANSGDPQSSVQFF	TGTGCCAATTCGGGGGACCCCCAGTCCAGTGTGCAGTTCTTC
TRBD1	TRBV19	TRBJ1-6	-	CASSAGQQNLPLHF	TGTGCCAGTAGTGCGGGACAGCAGAATTTACCCCTCCACTTT
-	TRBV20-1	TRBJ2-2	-	CSAAAHTGELSF	TGCAGTGCCGCGGCCCACACCGGGGAGCTGTCTTTT
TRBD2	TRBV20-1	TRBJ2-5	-	CNARESSGRVWETQYF	TGCAATGCTAGAGAGTCAAGCGGGAGGGTTTGGGAGACCCAGTACTTC
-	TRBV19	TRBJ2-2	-	CASSIEAANENTGELFF	TGTGCCAGTAGTATAGAGGCAGCAAACGAGAACACCGGGGAGCTGTTTTTT
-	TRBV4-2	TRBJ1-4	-	CASSQDTLRLFF	TGTGCCAGCAGCCAAGATACCTTGAGACTGTTTTTT
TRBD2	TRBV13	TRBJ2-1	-	CASTSPGVGGLNEQFF	TGTGCCAGCACCTCACCCGGGGTGGGAGGGCTCAATGAGCAGTTCTTC
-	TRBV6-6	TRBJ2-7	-	CASSHGGDRTNEQYF	TGTGCCAGCAGTCACGGGGGGGACAGGACTAACGAGCAGTACTTC
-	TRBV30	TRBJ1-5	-	CAWGQSNQPQHF	TGTGCCTGGGGACAGAGCAATCAGCCCCAGCATTTT
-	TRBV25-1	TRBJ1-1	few	CASTRGGVTEAFF	TGTGCCAGCACCCGGGGAGGGGTCACTGAAGCTTTCTTT
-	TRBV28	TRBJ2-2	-	CACSGWTDTNTGELFF	TGTGCCTGCAGTGGATGGACGGATACGAACACTGGGGAGCTGTTTTTT
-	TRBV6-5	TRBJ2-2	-	CASSPSTEAIGELFF	TGCGCCAGCTCCCCCAGTACTGAGGCCATCGGGGAGCTGTTTTTT
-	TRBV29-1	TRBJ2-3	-	CNETSCTDTQYF	TGCAACGAAACATCATGCACAGATACGCAGTATTTT
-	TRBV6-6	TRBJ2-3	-	CANTPAGGTDTQYF	TGTGCCAACACCCCAGCAGGGGGGACAGATACGCAGTACTTT
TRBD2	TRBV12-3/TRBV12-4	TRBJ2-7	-	CASSSPLSGSHEQCF	TGTGCCAGCAGTTCGCCCCTTAGCGGGTCCCACGAGCAGTGCTTC
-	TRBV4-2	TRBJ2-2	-	CASSQDLSVNTGKLFF	TGTGCCAGCAGCCAAGATCTCAGTGTGAACACCGGGAAGCTGTTTTTT
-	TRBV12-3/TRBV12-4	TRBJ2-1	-	CASRSARWGSSYNEQFF	TGTGCCAGCAGATCCGCCAGGTGGGGAAGCTCCTACAATGAACAGTTCTTC
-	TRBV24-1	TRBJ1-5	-	CDTSTGNQPQHF	TGTGACACCAGTACTGGGAATCAGCCCCAGCATTTT
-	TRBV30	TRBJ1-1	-	CARSAGQASTEAFF	TGTGCCCGGAGTGCGGGACAAGCCTCAACTGAAGCTTTCTTT
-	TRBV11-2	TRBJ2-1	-	CASSLWRNNEQFF	TGTGCCAGCAGCTTATGGCGCAACAATGAACAGTTCTTC
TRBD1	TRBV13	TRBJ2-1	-	CASNTSRGGDAEQFF	TGTGCCAGCAACACTAGTCGAGGGGGCGATGCTGAGCAGTTCTTC
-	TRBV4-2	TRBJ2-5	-	CASSQGTHIQRTQYF	TGTGCCAGCAGCCAAGGGACTCATATACAAAGGACCCAGTACTTC
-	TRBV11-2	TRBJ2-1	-	CASSLEAVLVEQFF	TGTGCCAGTAGCTTAGAGGCAGTTTTGGTTGAGCAGTTCTTC
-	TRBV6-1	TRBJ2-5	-	CASTISNPGPREVETQYF	TGTGCCAGCACCATCTCGAACCCGGGACCCCGAGAGGTGGAGACCCAGTACTTC
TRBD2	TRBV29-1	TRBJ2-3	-	CSVEGTSGRGSSTDTHYF	TGCAGCGTTGAGGGGACTAGCGGGAGGGGTAGTAGCACAGATACGCATTATTTT
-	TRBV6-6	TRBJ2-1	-	CASSYSPGRRDGQFF	TGTGCCAGCAGTTACTCCCCCGGACGGCGGGATGGGCAATTCTTC
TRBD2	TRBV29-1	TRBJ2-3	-	CSVMTSGTSTDTQCF	TGCAGCGTTATGACTAGCGGGACCAGCACGGATACGCAGTGTTTT